These 17 T cell receptor beta chains came from one sample sequenced in a study of cytomegalovirus exposure and HLA in healthy donors. In the PCR, 60 Vbeta and 13 Jbeta primers were used. The assay was immunoSEQ multiplex PCR, and TCRdb's table has in-frame clones only and misses some. The table records some 140,000 clones, 70% to 80% of them present only once. Sequencing input: PBMCs. These receptors came from a woman aged 40-49 years in good health and CMV-seronegative.

The genes are TRBV6-1 and TRBJ2-5; 7 nucleotides line up with TRBD2. Trimming at V came to 3 bases and at J to 5 bases, leaving 3 bases not matched to a gene. In germline, CDR1 is MNHNS, CDR2 SASEGT. The CDR3 contains 13 residues. CDR3 DNA: TGTGCCAGCAGTGATGGGGAGGGGGAGACCCAGTACTTC. It translates to CASSDGEGETQYF.

The count of this clone is one. J is TRBJ2-3 and V is TRBV28; the D gene is possibly TRBD2 (5 bases). The germline CDR1 and CDR2 sequences are MDHEN and SYDVKM. Trimming pared 2 bases from V and 5 bases from J, leaving 14 bases between. The CDR3 has 15 residues. The CDR3, as DNA: TGTGCCAGCAGTTTACGGGGTATCGCCGTAGATACGCAGTATTTT. It specifies CASSLRGIAVDTQYF.

V and J are TRBV28 and TRBJ1-1, with 9 bases identical to TRBD1. CDR1 is MDHEN and CDR2 is SYDVKM in the germline V gene. Trimming cost V 8 bases and J 4 bases; bases outside gene matches: 11. CDR3 length equals 15 residues. DNA of the CDR3: TGTGCCAGCTACCGTTGGGGACAGGGAGCCACTGAAGCTTTCTTT. It specifies CASYRWGQGATEAFF.

This clone occurred a few times. This sequence joins TRBV27 and TRBJ1-5, with D hard to call. Germline V gives CDR1 MNHEY, CDR2 SMNVEV (reference sequence). The CDR3 is made up of 14 amino acids. V was cut by 2 bases and J by 0 bases, with 5 bases left in between. CDR3 sequence reads: CASSLTGSNQPQHF. CDR3 coding DNA: TGTGCCAGCAGTTTAACGGGTAGCAATCAGCCCCAGCATTTT.

The chain joins TRBV5-4 to TRBJ2-3, with TRBD2 identical over 9 bases. Germline V CDR1 and CDR2: SGHNT, YYREEE (reference sequence). The CDR3 spans 15 residues. V shed 1 base, J shed 4 bases, and the junction held 4 bases outside the gene matches. The CDR3 region is CASSLSGLAADTQYF. The CDR3 DNA reads as TGTGCCAGCAGCTTGTCGGGACTAGCAGCAGATACGCAGTATTTT.

V usage is TRBV14 and J usage is TRBJ1-1, with unresolved D. This CDR3 has 14 amino acids. Trimming stripped 5 bases from V and 1 base from J, with 11 bases between. The germline V gene has CDR1 SGHDN and CDR2 FVKESK. The CDR3 DNA is TGTGCCAGCAGCTTCGGACGGGGGAACACTGAAGCTTTCTTT. Encoded protein: CASSFGRGNTEAFF.

This clone has more than one count but fewer than ten. V and J are TRBV5-6 and TRBJ2-1; 7 bases match TRBD2. The CDR3 spans 16 residues. The J segment lost 3 bases and the V segment lost 2 bases, leaving 8 bases of the junction unmatched. Germline V gene sequence: CDR1 SGHDT, CDR2 YYEEEE. CDR3 protein: CASSFGPAGIYNEQFF. Written as DNA, the CDR3 is TGTGCCAGCAGCTTTGGTCCAGCGGGGATCTACAATGAGCAGTTCTTC.

The genes are TRBV7-2 and TRBJ1-5; maybe TRBD1 (5 bases). The CDR3 has 15 residues. Trimming stripped 5 bases from V and 0 bases from J, with 11 bases between. Germline V gene lookup returns CDR1 SGHTA and CDR2 FQGNSA. In DNA form, the CDR3 reads TGTGCCAGCAGCCCCTGGGGGGATAGCAATCAGCCCCAGCATTTT. Amino acids: CASSPWGDSNQPQHF.

This chain links TRBV5-4 with TRBJ2-1, with 9 bases that match TRBD1. The CDR3 totals 12 residues. Germline assignment: CDR1 SGHNT and CDR2 YYREEE (reference sequence). The trim removed 5 bases at V and 9 bases at J, leaving 3 bases unmatched. In DNA, the CDR3 is TGTGCCAGCAGTACAGGGGGCAGTGAGCAGTTCTTC. Protein sequence: CASSTGGSEQFF.

The chain couples TRBV7-9 to TRBJ2-7; 8 bases map to TRBD2. The CDR3 consists of 14 residues. Germline assignment: CDR1 SEHNR and CDR2 FQNEAQ (reference sequence). The V and J ends lost 5 bases and 0 bases, in that order; junction bases with no gene match: 3. Here the CDR3 reads CASSPGLDSYEQYF. CDR3 bases: TGTGCCAGCAGCCCGGGACTAGACTCCTACGAGCAGTACTTC.

This rearrangement joins TRBV10-2 to TRBJ2-5, with 11 bases matching TRBD2. CDR1 and CDR2 from the germline V gene are WSHSY and SAAADI. The V segment lost 5 bases and the J segment 5 bases; nucleotides outside the gene matches: 10. CDR3 length: 16 amino acids. The CDR3 DNA reads TGCGCCAGCAGTTTTAGCGGGGGGGCCGGGAAGGAGACCCAGTACTTC. Translating gives CASSFSGGAGKETQYF.

The V gene is TRBV4-1, the J gene TRBJ2-3; D is possibly TRBD2 (5 bases). The germline V gene has CDR1 MGHRA and CDR2 YSYEKL. There are 12 residues in the CDR3. V was pared by 8 bases and J by 4 bases, with 10 bases between. This CDR3 reads CASPLGADTQYF. In DNA form, the CDR3 reads TGCGCCAGCCCCCTGGGAGCAGATACGCAGTATTTT.

CDR3 residues: CASTPGGGFTDEQYF. In DNA, the CDR3 is TGTGCCAGCACCCCAGGGGGTGGATTTACTGACGAGCAGTACTTC. The chain recombines TRBV7-9 with TRBJ2-7; 7 nucleotides align to TRBD1. CDR1 SEHNR and CDR2 FQNEAQ come from the germline V gene (reference sequence). The V gene end was trimmed by 7 bases and the J gene end by 5 bases; junction bases not matched to a gene: 14. CDR3 size: 15 residues.

The gene calls are TRBV5-4 and TRBJ1-2; 7 nucleotides line up with TRBD1. Losses at the gene ends were 1 base for V and 10 bases for J; bases not matched to a gene: 13. This CDR3 region has 15 residues. The germline V gene has CDR1 SGHNT and CDR2 YYREEE (reference sequence). Here the CDR3 reads CASSLKQGGTHDYTF. The CDR3 coding sequence is TGTGCCAGCAGCTTGAAGCAGGGGGGAACCCATGACTACACCTTC.

This chain links TRBV9 with TRBJ1-1; the D gene is possibly TRBD1 (6 bases). The CDR3 totals 15 residues. Germline CDR1 reads SGDLS; CDR2 reads YYNGEE. Trimming shortened V by 2 bases and J by 0 bases, and 11 bases separated the two germline ends. CDR3 sequence (DNA): TGTGCCAGCAGCGTGGGGGGGGCCATGAACACTGAAGCTTTCTTT. It translates to CASSVGGAMNTEAFF. The complete variable domain, with remaining parts taken from reference TRBV9 and TRBJ1-1, reads DSGVTQTPKHLITATGQRVTLRCSPRSGDLSVYWYQQSLDQGLQFLIQYYNGEERAKGNILERFSAQQFPDLHSELNLSSLELGDSALYFCASSVGGAMNTEAFFGQGTRLTVV.

This clone was picked up a small number of times. CDR3 in DNA: TGTGCCAGCAGCTTGGCGAGTCGAGGGACTAATGAAAAACTGTTTTTT. This codes for CASSLASRGTNEKLFF. This chain joins TRBV11-3 and TRBJ1-4; D ambiguous. The CDR3 contains 16 residues. Germline CDR1 and CDR2: SGHNT and YENEEA. Trimming removed 3 bases from V and 2 bases from J, with 13 bases in between.

The V call is TRBV5-1, the J call TRBJ2-3; the D gene is possibly TRBD2 (6 bases). The germline V and J ends were trimmed by 0 bases and 6 bases, with 20 bases remaining between them. There are 17 residues in the CDR3. Germline V gene sequence: CDR1 SGHRS, CDR2 YFSETQ. CDR3 bases: TGCGCCAGCAGCTTGGCCCGCGGGACGGCCGGGGCGGATACGCAGTATTTT. This gives the protein CASSLARGTAGADTQYF.